This T cell receptor (beta chain) was documented in a study of chemoradiotherapy in HPV16-positive cancers. Study at large: Candidate HPV-specific clones and shared TCR motifs came from a couple of HPV16-positive patients. Findings and caveats of the study: Better recurrence-free survival went with HPV-responsive T-cell expansion in HPV16-positive patients. Non-HPV-specific T cells did not expand in tumors during treatment, whereas candidate HPV-specific clones and E7-related motifs did.

Points on this clone: Its antigen is unidentified.

The protocol was immunoSEQ multiplex PCR, while the TCRdb copy is restricted to in-frame clones and leaves out a portion. The sample holds about 22,000 clones, approximately 92% seen once. The CDR3 spans 15 residues. Looked up from germline, CDR1 is MDHEN and CDR2 is SYDVKM. V shed 8 bases, J shed 0 bases, and the junction held 8 bases outside the gene matches. The receptor's source is a human donor with HPV-associated anogenital cancer. The chain has TRBV28 and TRBJ2-3; 7 bases match TRBD2. This material consisted of blood, taken from a patient who underwent chemoradiotherapy. DNA of the CDR3: TGTGCCAGCCGGAGATTTAGCGGGAGCACAGATACGCAGTATTTT. Translation gives CASRRFSGSTDTQYF.